The clone carrying this T cell receptor (beta chain) was seen a handful of times. Its antigen is currently unknown. The V gene's germline CDR1 is LNHDA and CDR2 SQIVND (reference sequence). V was trimmed by 3 bases and J by 0 bases, leaving 6 bases between them. The CDR3 covers 14 residues. The data are from a study of identical twins. General study findings and limits: Zero-insertion findings could be partly confounded by invariant cells (MAIT and iNKT cells).

A universal primer site was incorporated via template switching, and the cDNA contained unique molecular identifiers. TCRdb itself ran the 5' RACE reads through MiXCR, one entry per CDR3 protein. Of under 1 million distinct CDR3 sequences listed, 12% are singletons. These data are also associated with another study on yellow fever vaccine responses in identical twins.

This TCR was recovered from a woman aged 18-29 years in good health. The chain joins TRBV19 to TRBJ1-5; D might be TRBD1 (6 bases). The source material was PBMCs. CDR3 region: CASSMDSSNQPQHF. The CDR3, as DNA: TGTGCCAGTAGTATGGACAGTAGCAATCAGCCCCAGCATTTT.